Below are 8 T cell receptor beta chains sequenced from a single sample in a study of a mutant IDH1 vaccine in newly diagnosed glioma. Time point described: week 11, during vaccination. Vaccine doses each comprised 300 ug of mutant IDH1 20-mer peptide, with topical imiquimod. Assay used: immunoSEQ multiplex PCR; TCRdb lists only in-frame clones, some missing. The sample lists around 27,000 clones; approximately 80% were seen once. No antigen has been assigned to these receptors. The starting material was PBMCs, obtained from a glioma patient whose treatment included an IDH1 peptide vaccine. The receptors originated from a woman aged 18-29 years with glioma.

The rearrangement joins TRBV11-2 to TRBJ2-7; 7 bases fit TRBD1. CDR3 length: 15 amino acids. After removal of 5 bases from V and 6 bases from J, the junction contained 13 bases not matched to a gene. Germline V gives CDR1 SGHAT, CDR2 FQNNGV. The CDR3 coding sequence is TGTGCCAGCAGCACAACCCGGGACAGCTCGTTCGAGCAGTACTTC. It codes for CASSTTRDSSFEQYF.

The chain is built from TRBV6-5 and TRBJ1-1; D not resolved. V lost 1 base and J 2 bases, leaving 5 bases between the germline ends. Germline V CDR1 and CDR2: MNHEY, SVGAGI. The CDR3 sequence is 13 residues long. CDR3 in amino acids: CASSYLGNTEAFF. CDR3 coding DNA: TGTGCCAGCAGTTACTTAGGCAACACTGAAGCTTTCTTT.

The chain links TRBV10-3 to TRBJ1-5; D perhaps matches TRBD1 (6 bases). CDR3 length: 13 residues. V gave up 7 bases and J gave up 1 base, with 8 bases separating them. Germline CDR1 reads ENHRY; CDR2 reads SYGVKD. The CDR3 loop is CAINRASNQPQHF. For the CDR3, the DNA is TGTGCCATCAACAGGGCAAGCAATCAGCCCCAGCATTTT.

This clone has more than one count but fewer than ten. The rearrangement uses TRBV4-3 and TRBJ2-2; 7 bases are shared with TRBD2. The trim removed 6 bases at V and 8 bases at J, leaving 9 bases unmatched. CDR1 is LGHNA and CDR2 is YSLEER in the germline V gene. CDR3 length: 14 residues. The CDR3 is CASRITSGGGELFF. Here the CDR3 DNA reads TGCGCCAGCAGAATTACATCGGGGGGAGGGGAGCTGTTTTTT.

The chain uses TRBV18 and TRBJ1-5, with D possibly matching TRBD1 (5 bases). Germline lookup yields CDR1 KGHSH and CDR2 LQKENI. This CDR3 region has 15 residues. Trimming cost V 2 bases and J 3 bases, with 11 bases left between them. DNA of the CDR3: TGTGCCAGCTCACCATCCGGGACCGACAATCAGCCCCAGCATTTT. It codes for CASSPSGTDNQPQHF. The full variable domain, in which reference TRBV18 and TRBJ1-5 provide the parts outside the CDR3, is NAGVMQNPRHLVRRRGQEARLRCSPMKGHSHVYWYRQLPEEGLKFMVYLQKENIIDESGMPKERFSAEFPKEGPSILRIQQVVRGDSAAYFCASSPSGTDNQPQHFGDGTRLSIL.

V gene TRBV27 combines with J gene TRBJ2-2, with TRBD2 as a possible D gene (5 bases). The CDR3 contains 16 residues. Germline V gene sequence: CDR1 MNHEY, CDR2 SMNVEV (reference sequence). The ends were cut back, 6 bases at V and 6 bases at J, with 20 bases in the middle. The CDR3 is CASRRIARDYSGELFF. As DNA, the CDR3 is TGTGCCAGCAGGAGAATAGCCCGGGATTACTCCGGGGAGCTGTTTTTT.

The J gene is TRBJ1-4, the V gene TRBV5-1, with D possibly TRBD1 on 6 matching bases. Trimming took off 3 bases at V and 8 bases at J, with 14 bases between the two ends. This CDR3 has 14 amino acids. The germline V gene has CDR1 SGHRS and CDR2 YFSETQ. CDR3 DNA sequence: TGCGCCAGCAGCTCATCAGGGGTAACCGAAAAACTGTTTTTT. Translated, it gives CASSSSGVTEKLFF. The full variable domain, completed using reference TRBV5-1 and TRBJ1-4, is KAGVTQTPRYLIKTRGQQVTLSCSPISGHRSVSWYQQTPGQGLQFLFEYFSETQRNKGNFPGRFSGRQFSNSRSEMNVSTLELGDSALYLCASSSSGVTEKLFFGSGTQLSVL.

The gene calls are TRBV7-9 and TRBJ2-7; either TRBD1 or TRBD2 may fit D (6 bases each). Deletions cut 5 bases from V and 5 bases from J, with 13 bases between. Germline loops: CDR1 SEHNR, CDR2 FQNEAQ (reference sequence). The CDR3 extends over 13 amino acids. The CDR3 spells CASSPGGSNEQYF. As DNA, the CDR3 is TGTGCCAGCAGCCCCGGGGGCTCAAACGAGCAGTACTTC.